This paragraph covers one T cell receptor (beta chain) sequence. A junction boundary mismatches the germline segment, possibly from a read error. The data belong to a study of human T cells and chemical hapten exposure. Time point in this sample: patch test 3, about 24 weeks after DPC sensitization. Treatment denoted: therapeutic diphenylcyclopropenone sensitization with weekly scalp DPC. The CDR3 sequence is 15 residues long. Germline-derived CDR1 and CDR2 are LNHDA and SQIVND (reference sequence). A single record per CDR3 protein comes from TCRdb applying MiXCR to the RACE reads. The data hold approximately 80,000 distinct CDR3 sequences, with 10% to 15% observed a single time.

V and J are TRBV19 and TRBJ2-1; D uncertain. Sample: whole blood, taken in connection with sensitization to the hapten diphenylcyclopropenone (DPC). This TCR derives from a woman in her 50s with alopecia areata. Some clones in this sample may be carry-over from other donors' samples. The CDR3 here is CASTIGPHSYNEQFF. DNA of the CDR3: TGTGCTAGTACCATTGGACCTCACTCCTACAATGAGCAGTTCTTC.